This record concerns one T cell receptor beta chain sequence. Its antigen remains unknown. Germline V gives CDR1 SGHAT, CDR2 FQDESV (reference sequence). V was clipped by 5 bases and J by 2 bases; unmatched bases: 7. The CDR3 has 15 residues. The data belong to a study of graft-versus-host responses after intestinal transplantation. This table comes from immunoSEQ multiplex PCR, and its TCRdb copy is limited to in-frame clones, with some not included. This repertoire shows under 150,000 clones, approximately 92% found once; its top ten account for around 0.12%. Sample: unstimulated CD4+ T cells sorted from spleen or lymph node cells, taken before intestinal transplant. V gene TRBV11-1 combines with J gene TRBJ1-1; 8 bases align to TRBD1. The receptor was isolated from a human donor who received an intestinal transplant. The CDR3 DNA reads TGTGCCAGCAGCCCTCGACAGGGGACCAACACTGAAGCTTTCTTT. Protein: CASSPRQGTNTEAFF.